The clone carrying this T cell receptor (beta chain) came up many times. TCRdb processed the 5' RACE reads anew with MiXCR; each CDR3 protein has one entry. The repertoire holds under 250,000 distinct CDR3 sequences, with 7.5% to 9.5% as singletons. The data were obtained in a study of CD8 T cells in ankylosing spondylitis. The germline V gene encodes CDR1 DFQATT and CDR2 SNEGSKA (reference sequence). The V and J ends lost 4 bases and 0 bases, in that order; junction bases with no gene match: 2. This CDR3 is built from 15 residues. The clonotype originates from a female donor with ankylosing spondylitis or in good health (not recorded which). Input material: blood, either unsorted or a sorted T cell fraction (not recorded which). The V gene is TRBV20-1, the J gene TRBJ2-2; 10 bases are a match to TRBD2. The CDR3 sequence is CSATSGRANTGELFF. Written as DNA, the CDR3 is TGCAGTGCTACAAGCGGGAGGGCGAACACCGGGGAGCTGTTTTTT.